This is a list of T cell receptor beta chains from one sample in a study of blood T cells in healthy people across ages. TCRdb passed the 5' RACE reads through MiXCR, listing each CDR3 protein once. The sample records 600,000 to 800,000 distinct CDR3 sequences, around 21% being singletons. Sequences were obtained from blood. These receptor sequences come from a man between 65 and 80 years old in good health. Each CDR3 is given with its conserved first and last residue. Each record gives: D gene, V gene, J gene, clone size, CDR3 DNA, CDR3 protein. A D gene is named only where the DNA matches it firmly. Some rows have no size entry. The others give once, few or many, or a class for an expanded clone.

D gene: .
V gene: TRBV20-1
J gene: TRBJ2-1
clone size: many
CDR3 DNA: TGCAGTGCTAGAGATCTTGGAGGTCATGAGCAGTTCTTC
CDR3 protein: CSARDLGGHEQFF

D gene: .
V gene: TRBV4-1
J gene: TRBJ1-1
clone size: .
CDR3 DNA: TGCGCCAGCAGCTCCCGGGACGCCATATATTCCACTTTCTTT
CDR3 protein: CASSSRDAIYSTFF

D gene: .
V gene: TRBV20-1
J gene: TRBJ1-4
clone size: many
CDR3 DNA: TGCAGTGCTAAAAGCCCAGGGGAATCTAATGAAAAACTGTTTTTT
CDR3 protein: CSAKSPGESNEKLFF

D gene: TRBD1
V gene: TRBV9
J gene: TRBJ2-7
clone size: many
CDR3 DNA: TGTGCCAGCAGCGTAGCGACAGGGGGCGAGCAGTACTTC
CDR3 protein: CASSVATGGEQYF

D gene: TRBD1
V gene: TRBV12-3/TRBV12-4
J gene: TRBJ1-1
clone size: few
CDR3 DNA: TGTGCCAGCAGCCAACAGGGGGCTGTCACTGAAGCTTTCTTT
CDR3 protein: CASSQQGAVTEAFF

D gene: .
V gene: TRBV7-8
J gene: TRBJ2-7
clone size: few
CDR3 DNA: TGTGCCAGCACAGGACCCCTTCCCTACGAGCAGTACTTC
CDR3 protein: CASTGPLPYEQYF

D gene: .
V gene: TRBV20-1
J gene: TRBJ2-7
clone size: .
CDR3 DNA: TGCAGTGCTAGAGGTGACCACTACGAGCAGTACTTC
CDR3 protein: CSARGDHYEQYF

D gene: TRBD1
V gene: TRBV11-1
J gene: TRBJ2-1
clone size: .
CDR3 DNA: TGTGCCAGCAGCTTATCCGGGACAGGAATCAACAATGAGCAGTTCTTC
CDR3 protein: CASSLSGTGINNEQFF

D gene: .
V gene: TRBV21-1
J gene: TRBJ2-5
clone size: .
CDR3 DNA: TGTGCCACCTATAGCGGGAGGGCTTGCTACAATGAGCAGTCCTTC
CDR3 protein: CATYSGRACYNEQSF

D gene: .
V gene: TRBV7-6
J gene: TRBJ2-1
clone size: .
CDR3 DNA: TGTGCCAGCAGTTCAAGCGGGCCGAATAATGAGCAGTTCTTC
CDR3 protein: CASSSSGPNNEQFF

D gene: .
V gene: TRBV12-3/TRBV12-4
J gene: TRBJ1-4
clone size: .
CDR3 DNA: TGTGCCAGCAAAGTCCCGTATGAAAAACTGTTTTTT
CDR3 protein: CASKVPYEKLFF

D gene: .
V gene: TRBV7-9
J gene: TRBJ1-4
clone size: .
CDR3 DNA: TGTGCCAGCAGCCCCAGCGCTGTACGGGAAAAACTGTTTTTT
CDR3 protein: CASSPSAVREKLFF

D gene: .
V gene: TRBV28
J gene: TRBJ2-1
clone size: .
CDR3 DNA: TGTGCCAGTGGGGGGATAAGCTCCTACAATGAGCAGTTCTTC
CDR3 protein: CASGGISSYNEQFF

D gene: TRBD1
V gene: TRBV3-1
J gene: TRBJ2-1
clone size: few
CDR3 DNA: TGTGCCAGCAGCCAAAGCCCGGGACAGGTCCGGGACTGGAACTACAATGAGCAGTTCTTC
CDR3 protein: CASSQSPGQVRDWNYNEQFF

D gene: TRBD2
V gene: TRBV5-4
J gene: TRBJ2-5
clone size: few
CDR3 DNA: TGTGCCAGCAGCTTGCTAAGCGGGAGTATGCAGTACTTC
CDR3 protein: CASSLLSGSMQYF

D gene: TRBD2
V gene: TRBV25-1
J gene: TRBJ2-5
clone size: .
CDR3 DNA: TGTGCCAGCAGTGAATATGGGACTAGCCAAGAGACCCAGTACTTC
CDR3 protein: CASSEYGTSQETQYF

D gene: TRBD1
V gene: TRBV20-1
J gene: TRBJ1-4
clone size: few
CDR3 DNA: TGCAGTGCCAGTCATCCGGGACAGCTTGAAAAACTGTTTTTT
CDR3 protein: CSASHPGQLEKLFF

D gene: .
V gene: TRBV5-1
J gene: TRBJ2-5
clone size: .
CDR3 DNA: TGCGCCAGCAGCCCCGACGGGATAGCGGAAGAGACCCAGTACTTC
CDR3 protein: CASSPDGIAEETQYF

D gene: .
V gene: TRBV3-1
J gene: TRBJ1-2
clone size: .
CDR3 DNA: TGTGCCAGCAGCCATAAGGGCAGAAACTATGGCTACACCTTC
CDR3 protein: CASSHKGRNYGYTF

D gene: TRBD1
V gene: TRBV5-1
J gene: TRBJ2-5
clone size: .
CDR3 DNA: TGCGCCAGCAAACTGGAACAGGGGATGGAGACCCAGTACTTC
CDR3 protein: CASKLEQGMETQYF

D gene: TRBD2
V gene: TRBV6-2/TRBV6-3
J gene: TRBJ2-1
clone size: .
CDR3 DNA: TGTGCCAGGAGTTACCGGCTAGCGGGGGCGAACAATGAGCAGTTCTTC
CDR3 protein: CARSYRLAGANNEQFF

D gene: .
V gene: TRBV20-1
J gene: TRBJ1-1
clone size: few
CDR3 DNA: TGCAGTGCTAGAGTTGGCCAGGGGTCTCTCTTGAACACTGAAGCTTTCTTT
CDR3 protein: CSARVGQGSLLNTEAFF

D gene: TRBD1
V gene: TRBV6-5
J gene: TRBJ1-5
clone size: few
CDR3 DNA: TGTGCCAGCAGTTACTCGAGGTGGCAGGGGGCAAATCAGCCCCAGCATTTT
CDR3 protein: CASSYSRWQGANQPQHF